This TCR beta chain was sequenced during a study of cytomegalovirus exposure and HLA in healthy donors. PCR employed 60 Vbeta and 13 Jbeta primers. Clones were sequenced by immunoSEQ multiplex PCR, and TCRdb holds only the in-frame ones, with some missing. Of 130,000 to 150,000 clones detected, roughly 80% appear once; the ten largest clones hold under 3%. V was pared by 3 bases and J by 0 bases, with 9 bases of the junction left unmatched. The CDR3 length is 18 residues. CDR1 SGDLS and CDR2 YYNGEE come from the germline V gene. Notes on the study in general: HLA alleles were associated with roughly 15,000 TCR beta sequences in a later analysis at 0.05 false discovery rate. Later analysis identified a missense DCLRE1C variant that was linked to TCR beta V- and J-gene trimming.

Worth noting for this clone: Its antigen is not identified.

This TCR was sampled from a woman between 25 and 40 years old in good health and CMV-seronegative. Sequencing was carried out using PBMCs. The rearrangement joins TRBV9 to TRBJ2-1; the match to TRBD2 covers 10 bases. CDR3 residues: CASSEDPPSGGSYNEQFF. The CDR3 nucleotides are TGTGCCAGCAGCGAAGACCCCCCTAGCGGGGGCTCCTACAATGAGCAGTTCTTC.